The 7 T cell receptor beta chains below come from one sample, sequenced in a study of shared clonotypes between healthy human individuals. Positively selected for CCR7, the CD45RO-negative cells used as naive CD8 cells excluded terminally differentiated effector memory CD45RA+ cells. The assay was immunoSEQ multiplex PCR, and TCRdb's table has in-frame clones only and misses some. Of about 2.2 million clones listed, about 93% are singletons. The specimen was naive CD8+ T cells from PBMCs. The source is a man in his late teens or twenties in good health. Some clones in this sample may be carry-over from other donors' samples.

The J gene is TRBJ2-1, the V gene TRBV7-9; weak D call: TRBD2 (6 bases). From germline, CDR1 is SEHNR and CDR2 FQNEAQ (reference sequence). The germline V and J ends were trimmed by 5 bases and 4 bases, with 15 bases remaining between them. The length of the CDR3 is 15 residues. This CDR3 reads CASSRGGTFYNEQFF. The CDR3 bases are TGTGCCAGCAGCCGCGGAGGGACTTTTTACAATGAGCAGTTCTTC.

The V call is TRBV27, the J call TRBJ2-2; the D gene is possibly TRBD1 (6 bases). The CDR3 length is 16 residues. Germline CDR1 and CDR2: MNHEY and SMNVEV (reference sequence). The V end was cut by 0 bases, the J end by 2 bases, with 10 bases between. The CDR3 protein is CASSLSGRGNTGELFF. CDR3 sequence (DNA): TGTGCCAGCAGTTTATCGGGCAGGGGTAACACCGGGGAGCTGTTTTTT.

The rearrangement uses TRBV5-6 and TRBJ2-7, with D perhaps TRBD1 or TRBD2 (8 bases each). The CDR3 spans 16 residues. The germline CDR1 and CDR2 sequences are SGHDT and YYEEEE. V was clipped by 3 bases and J by 3 bases, with 19 bases between them. CDR3 residues: CASSSREGQDYYEQYF. The CDR3 bases are TGTGCCAGCAGCTCCCGGGAGGGACAGGATTACTACGAGCAGTACTTC.

This rearrangement joins TRBV19 to TRBJ1-2, with 9 bases fitting TRBD1. With V trimmed by 5 bases and J by 8 bases, 15 bases remained unmatched. This CDR3 is 16 amino acids long. Per germline, CDR1 LNHDA and CDR2 SQIVND (reference sequence). CDR3 in amino acids: CASSGWDRVVDDGYTF. The CDR3 coding sequence is TGTGCCAGTAGTGGATGGGACAGGGTCGTGGACGACGGCTACACCTTC.

The V and J genes are TRBV28 and TRBJ2-5; D might be TRBD2 (6 bases). The CDR3 has 14 residues. Trimming left V 5 bases short and J 3 bases short, with 13 bases between. Germline values: CDR1 MDHEN, CDR2 SYDVKM. The CDR3 loop is CASSPRGLEETQYF. Here the CDR3 DNA reads TGTGCCAGCAGTCCAAGGGGACTCGAAGAGACCCAGTACTTC.

The chain combines TRBV19 with TRBJ1-2; TRBD1 aligns across 7 bases. Germline CDR1 and CDR2: LNHDA and SQIVND (reference sequence). The V and J ends lost 8 bases and 4 bases, in that order; junction bases with no gene match: 7. The CDR3 runs 13 residues. Here the CDR3 DNA reads TGTGCCAGTGGGATGGGGACAGCCTATGGCTACACCTTC. Translated, it gives CASGMGTAYGYTF.

The genes are TRBV7-9 and TRBJ2-7; no reliable D call. This CDR3 has 14 amino acids. Trimming stripped 1 base from V and 3 bases from J, with 10 bases between. CDR1 and CDR2 (germline): SEHNR, FQNEAQ (reference sequence). Here the CDR3 reads CASSLGPRNYEQYF. The CDR3 DNA reads as TGTGCCAGCAGCTTAGGACCGAGAAACTACGAGCAGTACTTC.